This TCR beta chain was recorded in a study of CD8 T cells in Susac syndrome. Random-hexamer reverse transcription was applied to roughly 0.5 to 1 ug RNA. Amplification of TCR beta CDR3 spanned 54 Vbeta and 13 Jbeta via immunoSEQ multiplex PCR. TCRdb redid the calling of the immunoSEQ multiplex PCR reads with MiXCR, one entry per CDR3 protein. The table includes about 430,000 distinct CDR3 sequences, about 85% detected once. This CDR3 is built from 12 residues. The V and J ends lost 3 bases and 6 bases respectively, with 10 bases between them. The germline CDR1 and CDR2 sequences are SGHRS and YFSETQ.

J is TRBJ2-7 and V is TRBV5-1; D tentatively fits TRBD1 or TRBD2 (5 bases each). Sequences were obtained from CD8+ T cells from PBMCs. The sequence came from a human donor with multiple sclerosis. The CDR3 DNA reads TGCGCCAGCAGCTGGGACGGCGGCGAGCAGTACTTC. Protein product: CASSWDGGEQYF.